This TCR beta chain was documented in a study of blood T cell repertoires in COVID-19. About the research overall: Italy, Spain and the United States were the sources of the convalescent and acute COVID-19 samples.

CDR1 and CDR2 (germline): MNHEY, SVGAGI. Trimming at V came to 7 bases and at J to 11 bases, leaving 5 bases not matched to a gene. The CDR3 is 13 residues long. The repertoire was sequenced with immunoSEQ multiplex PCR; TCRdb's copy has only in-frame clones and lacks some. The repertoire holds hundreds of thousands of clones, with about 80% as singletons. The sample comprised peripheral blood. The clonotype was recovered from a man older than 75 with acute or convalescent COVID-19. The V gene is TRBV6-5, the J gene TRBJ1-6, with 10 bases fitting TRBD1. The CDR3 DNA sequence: TGTGCCAGCACCCGGGACAGGGGTGCACCCCTCCACTTT. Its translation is CASTRDRGAPLHF.